The entry below gives a single TCR beta chain sequence along with its context. No antigen is known for it. The CDR3 sequence is 14 residues long. The germline CDR1 and CDR2 sequences are SGHDT and YYEEEE. V shed 4 bases and J 7 bases; nucleotides not matched to a gene: 8. The data stem from a study of response to subunit inactivated influenza vaccine. Whole-study findings and limits: The authors offered the suggestion that each seasonal influenza vaccination recruits few new T cells.

TCRdb called the RT-PCR reads again in MiXCR, with one record for every CDR3 protein. Among about 780,000 distinct CDR3 sequences listed, 18% were seen once. Material: PBMCs from blood, obtained about 5 days after vaccination. This chain joins TRBV5-6 and TRBJ2-4; TRBD2 matches 7 bases. This TCR was recovered from a man aged 45-65 years who received an inactivated influenza vaccine. CDR3 amino acids: CASSRAGFGNIQYF. The CDR3, as DNA: TGTGCCAGCAGCCGAGCGGGATTTGGGAACATTCAGTACTTC.